This TCR beta chain was recovered during a study of T cells after yellow fever vaccination. TCRdb re-analysed the 5' RACE reads in MiXCR, keeping a single row per CDR3 protein. The sample shows some 130,000 distinct CDR3 sequences, about 7% of them seen only once. Per germline, CDR1 MDHEN and CDR2 SYDVKM. This CDR3 comprises 14 residues. V gave up 6 bases and J gave up 1 base, with 9 bases separating them. This clonotype was counted at least ten times. The TCR was taken from a man aged 25-45 years who received the YFV17D yellow fever vaccine. The specimen was CD4+ T cells sorted from PBMCs, collected 10 days after the yellow fever booster vaccination. The chain combines TRBV28 with TRBJ2-2; D is perhaps TRBD1 (5 bases). In DNA, the CDR3 is TGTGCCAGCAGATACAGGATGAACACCGGGGAGCTGTTTTTT. Translating gives CASRYRMNTGELFF.